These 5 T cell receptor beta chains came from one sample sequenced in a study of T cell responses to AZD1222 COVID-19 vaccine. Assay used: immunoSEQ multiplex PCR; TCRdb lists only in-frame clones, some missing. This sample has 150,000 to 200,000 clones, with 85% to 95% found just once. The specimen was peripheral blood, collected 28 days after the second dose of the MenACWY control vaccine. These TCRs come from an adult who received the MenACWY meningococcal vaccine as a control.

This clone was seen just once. CDR3 sequence reads: CASSPQGGWNTEAFF. In DNA form, the CDR3 reads TGTGCCAGCAGTCCACAGGGGGGATGGAACACTGAAGCTTTCTTT. The rearrangement links TRBV27 to TRBJ1-1; TRBD1 agrees at 8 bases. V shed 5 bases and J 1 base; nucleotides not matched to a gene: 6. CDR3 length equals 15 residues. Germline CDR1 MNHEY, CDR2 SMNVEV (reference sequence).

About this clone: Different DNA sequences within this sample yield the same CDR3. The CDR3: CASKRGGAGAGELFF. CDR3 DNA sequence: TGTGCCAGCAAACGGGGGGGGGCCGGGGCCGGGGAGCTGTTTTTT. The rearrangement links TRBV5-4 to TRBJ2-2; 8 bases fit TRBD2. Germline-derived CDR1 and CDR2 are SGHNT and YYREEE (reference sequence). The CDR3 has 15 amino acids. Trimming took 6 bases from V and 6 from J; bases not matched to a gene: 10.

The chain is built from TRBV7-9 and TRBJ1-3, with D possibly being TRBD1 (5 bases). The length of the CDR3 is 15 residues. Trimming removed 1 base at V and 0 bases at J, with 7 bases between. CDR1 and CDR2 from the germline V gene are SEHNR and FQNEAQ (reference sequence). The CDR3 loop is CASSLGGHSGNTIYF. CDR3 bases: TGTGCCAGCAGCTTAGGGGGCCACTCTGGAAACACCATATATTTT. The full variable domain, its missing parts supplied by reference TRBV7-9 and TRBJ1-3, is DTGVSQNPRHKITKRGQNVTFRCDPISEHNRLYWYRQTLGQGPEFLTYFQNEAQLEKSRLLSDRFSAERPKGSFSTLEIQRTEQGDSAMYLCASSLGGHSGNTIYFGEGSWLTVV.

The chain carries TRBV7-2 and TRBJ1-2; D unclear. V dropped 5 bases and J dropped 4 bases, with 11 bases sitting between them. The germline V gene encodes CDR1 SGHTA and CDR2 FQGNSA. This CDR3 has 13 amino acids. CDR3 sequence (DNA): TGTGCCAGCAGCCCCTCCCCAGGCTATGGCTACACCTTC. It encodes CASSPSPGYGYTF. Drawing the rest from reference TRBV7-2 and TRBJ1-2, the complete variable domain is GAGVSQSPSNKVTEKGKDVELRCDPISGHTALYWYRQSLGQGLEFLIYFQGNSAPDKSGLPSDRFSAERTGGSVSTLTIQRTQQEDSAVYLCASSPSPGYGYTFGSGTRLTVV.

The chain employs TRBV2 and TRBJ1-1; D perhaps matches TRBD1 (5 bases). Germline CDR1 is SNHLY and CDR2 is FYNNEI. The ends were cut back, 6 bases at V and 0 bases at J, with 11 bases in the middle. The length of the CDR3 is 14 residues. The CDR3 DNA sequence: TGTGCCAGCAGGGTCAGGGAACTGAACACTGAAGCTTTCTTT. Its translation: CASRVRELNTEAFF.